This note documents a single T cell receptor beta chain sequence. CDR3 size: 15 residues. V shed 0 bases and J shed 2 bases, with 12 bases lying between them. Germline assignment: CDR1 SGDLS and CDR2 YYNGEE. This entry comes from a study of blood T cell repertoires in COVID-19. The method was immunoSEQ multiplex PCR; TCRdb's version includes in-frame clones alone and lacks a portion of them. Found here are approximately 280,000 clones, 70% to 90% of them singletons; the top ten hold roughly 5%. This receptor was obtained from a man aged 50 or older with active or convalescent COVID-19. This sequence joins TRBV9 and TRBJ2-7; TRBD1 might be the D (6 bases). Sequenced input: peripheral blood. CDR3 amino acids: CASSVGPGVTYEQYF. The CDR3 nucleotides read TGTGCCAGCAGCGTAGGCCCAGGGGTGACCTACGAGCAGTACTTC.